Sequencing of this TCR beta chain was carried out in a study of blood T cell repertoires in COVID-19. Overall study context: PBMCs, B-cell-depleted T cells, or T cells were the source of the cDNA or gDNA that made up the material.

Under the authors' procedure: Researchers report that nucleated cell counts were estimated from reference gene primer amplification. The table came from immunoSEQ multiplex PCR; TCRdb's copy has only in-frame clones and leaves some out. For V, J and clone size, that table is used; D and trimming come from the DNA. The table shows about 72,000 clones, with approximately 90% occurring only once. Between the trimmed V and J ends, which lost 3 bases and 4 bases, there was a span of 15 bases. Germline V gene sequence: CDR1 KGHSH, CDR2 LQKENI. The length of the CDR3 is 15 residues. The TCR comes from a human donor in a cohort sampled during active COVID-19. Specimen: peripheral blood. The V and J genes are TRBV18 and TRBJ2-5; a possible D gene is TRBD2 (7 bases). The DNA for the CDR3 is TGTGCCAGCTCACCGGCGTACGCGGGGGCAGAGACCCAGTACTTC. It codes for CASSPAYAGAETQYF. The complete variable domain, with remaining parts taken from reference TRBV18 and TRBJ2-5, reads NAGVMQNPRHLVRRRGQEARLRCSPMKGHSHVYWYRQLPEEGLKFMVYLQKENIIDESGMPKERFSAEFPKEGPSILRIQQVVRGDSAAYFCASSPAYAGAETQYFGPGTRLLVL.